The 27 T cell receptor beta chains below come from one sample, sequenced in a study of blood T cell repertoires in COVID-19. Produced via immunoSEQ multiplex PCR; TCRdb's table is partial and in-frame only. The sample has approximately 170,000 clones, roughly nine tenths seen once. The sequencing sample was made of peripheral blood. These receptors were obtained from a young man who had recovered from COVID-19.

The chain recombines TRBV29-1 with TRBJ1-2; D remains ambiguous. Germline V gene sequence: CDR1 SQVTM, CDR2 ANQGSEA. Deletions cut 6 bases from V and 8 bases from J, with 13 bases between. The CDR3 is 11 amino acids. The CDR3 nucleotides are TGCAGCGTCCCCGCGGGGATCGGCTACACCTTC. Amino acid sequence: CSVPAGIGYTF.

V gene TRBV4-3 combines with J gene TRBJ1-4; D is possibly TRBD1 (5 bases). Germline CDR1 reads LGHNA; CDR2 reads YSLEER. V gave up 0 bases and J gave up 8 bases, with 22 bases separating them. This CDR3 comprises 18 residues. CDR3 coding DNA: TGCGCCAGCAGCCAAGATCGTGTCCGGGGGGAAAGCCGGGAAAAACTGTTTTTT. Amino acids: CASSQDRVRGESREKLFF.

The J gene is TRBJ1-4, the V gene TRBV9; a possible D gene is TRBD1 (6 bases). Trimming took 3 bases from V and 4 from J, leaving 10 bases between them. This CDR3 comprises 14 residues. Germline V gives CDR1 SGDLS, CDR2 YYNGEE. CDR3 loop: CASSGGLFNEKLFF. The CDR3 DNA follows: TGTGCCAGCAGCGGGGGGCTCTTTAATGAAAAACTGTTTTTT.

The chain joins TRBV18 to TRBJ2-7; 7 bases are shared with TRBD2. This CDR3 comprises 16 residues. Germline V gene data show CDR1 as KGHSH and CDR2 as LQKENI. The V gene end was trimmed by 2 bases and the J gene end by 5 bases; junction bases not matched to a gene: 12. CDR3 bases: TGTGCCAGCTCACCATCCGGGGTAGCGGGCCGCAACGAGCAGTACTTC. Translating it yields CASSPSGVAGRNEQYF.

This clone occurred once. The chain carries TRBV25-1 and TRBJ2-3, with TRBD2 as a possible D gene (5 bases). The CDR3 totals 15 residues. The germline V gene encodes CDR1 MGHDK and CDR2 SYGVNS. Trimming cost V 5 bases and J 0 bases, with 12 bases left between them. CDR3 bases: TGTGCCAGCAGTCCCCGAGGGCAGAGCACAGATACGCAGTATTTT. Translated, it gives CASSPRGQSTDTQYF.

The chain joins TRBV6-5 to TRBJ1-1; perhaps TRBD1 as D (5 bases). Germline values: CDR1 MNHEY, CDR2 SVGAGI. This CDR3 region has 13 residues. The germline V and J ends were trimmed by 6 bases and 8 bases, with 16 bases remaining between them. CDR3 region: CASREAGVIEAFF. The CDR3 coding sequence is TGTGCCAGCAGAGAGGCGGGGGTCATAGAAGCTTTCTTT.

V and J are TRBV7-2 and TRBJ2-7, with 11 bases lining up with TRBD2. Germline-derived CDR1 and CDR2 are SGHTA and FQGNSA. With V trimmed by 5 bases and J by 0 bases, 3 bases remained unmatched. This CDR3 is built from 15 residues. The CDR3 loop reads CASSPTSGSSYEQYF. CDR3 in DNA: TGTGCCAGCAGCCCTACTAGCGGGAGCTCCTACGAGCAGTACTTC.

The chain joins TRBV10-3 to TRBJ1-3; D might be TRBD1 (6 bases). Germline V gives CDR1 ENHRY, CDR2 SYGVKD. CDR3 size: 15 residues. V lost 2 bases to trimming and J lost 1 base, with 9 bases between them. The CDR3 here is CAISETGPSGNTIYF. CDR3 sequence (DNA): TGTGCCATCAGTGAGACAGGGCCGTCTGGAAACACCATATATTTT.

J is TRBJ2-3 and V is TRBV19; D might be TRBD1 (6 bases). CDR3 size: 14 residues. V was cut by 2 bases and J by 4 bases, with 10 bases left in between. Germline CDR1 and CDR2: LNHDA and SQIVND (reference sequence). The CDR3 DNA reads TGTGCCAGTAGTATACAGGGGAAAGCAGATACGCAGTATTTT. As protein: CASSIQGKADTQYF.

This chain connects TRBV6-5 to TRBJ2-1; TRBD1 agrees at 9 bases. V lost 6 bases and J lost 15; bases outside the gene matches: 12. The CDR3 runs 13 residues. The germline gives CDR1 MNHEY, CDR2 SVGAGI. CDR3 region: CASSILGQGPSFF. CDR3 nucleotide sequence: TGTGCCAGCAGCATCCTAGGACAGGGGCCGTCGTTCTTC.

The chain carries TRBV18 and TRBJ2-5; TRBD1 might be the D (6 bases). The ends were cut back, 1 base at V and 2 bases at J, with 11 bases in the middle. This CDR3 region has 15 residues. In germline, CDR1 is KGHSH, CDR2 LQKENI. The CDR3 spells CASSPLGDTQETQYF. In nucleotides, the CDR3 is TGTGCCAGCTCACCACTGGGGGACACTCAAGAGACCCAGTACTTC.

V is TRBV2 and J is TRBJ2-6; 7 positions agree with TRBD1. Germline V CDR1 and CDR2: SNHLY, FYNNEI. The CDR3 is 15 amino acids. J was trimmed by 3 bases and V by 10 bases; bases with no gene match: 9. CDR3 coding DNA: TGTGCCACGGCAGACAGGGCGATTGGGGCCAACGTCCTGACTTTC. It codes for CATADRAIGANVLTF.

The V call is TRBV30, the J call TRBJ2-7; 7 positions match TRBD1. The CDR3 sequence is 14 residues long. Trimming cost V 2 bases and J 2 bases; bases outside gene matches: 6. CDR1 is GTSNPN and CDR2 is SVGIG in the germline V gene (reference sequence). The DNA of the CDR3 is TGTGCCTGGAGTTATCACAGGGGCGCCTACGAGCAGTACTTC. This codes for CAWSYHRGAYEQYF.

The V gene is TRBV5-6, the J gene TRBJ2-2, with 10 bases that match TRBD2. The CDR3 has 17 residues. The V gene end was trimmed by 3 bases and the J gene end by 1 base; junction bases not matched to a gene: 6. Germline CDR1 is SGHDT and CDR2 is YYEEEE. CDR3 sequence: CASSWGTSEKNTGELFF. The CDR3 bases are TGTGCCAGCAGCTGGGGGACTAGCGAGAAGAACACCGGGGAGCTGTTTTTT.

The chain uses TRBV27 and TRBJ1-2; TRBD1 matches 9 bases. The CDR3 sequence is 17 residues long. CDR1 and CDR2 (germline): MNHEY, SMNVEV (reference sequence). With V trimmed by 5 bases and J by 0 bases, 10 bases remained unmatched. The DNA for the CDR3 is TGTGCCAGCAGTCCAAGCCACAGGGGGCGTACTAACTATGGCTACACCTTC. Protein: CASSPSHRGRTNYGYTF.

The table lists this clone with a few counts. The rearrangement uses TRBV7-9 and TRBJ2-4, with D possibly being TRBD2 (6 bases). Germline lookup yields CDR1 SEHNR and CDR2 FQNEAQ (reference sequence). This CDR3 spans 15 amino acids. Trimming took 11 bases from V and 0 from J, leaving 17 bases between them. The CDR3 DNA reads TGTGCCCTCCATGCGGGGAGTGGAGCCAAAAACATTCAGTACTTC. It translates to CALHAGSGAKNIQYF.

V is TRBV2 and J is TRBJ2-1; TRBD2 aligns across 9 bases. CDR1 is SNHLY and CDR2 is FYNNEI in the germline V gene. The V and J ends lost 6 bases and 8 bases, in that order; junction bases with no gene match: 14. CDR3 length: 16 amino acids. CDR3 coding DNA: TGTGCCAGCAGGGGGGACCGAAGCGGGAGGTTAGATGAGCAGTTCTTC. Protein: CASRGDRSGRLDEQFF.

The chain links TRBV6-6 to TRBJ2-2, with D tentatively TRBD2 (5 bases). The CDR3 runs to 13 residues. Germline V gene data show CDR1 as MNHNY and CDR2 as SVGAGI (reference sequence). The V gene lost 11 bases and the J gene lost 3 bases, with 13 bases spanning the gap. The CDR3: CASGERDTGELFF. CDR3 nucleotides: TGTGCCTCCGGAGAGAGGGACACCGGGGAGCTGTTTTTT.

This clone appeared a single time. The CDR3 loop reads CASRQKGSGRYNEQFF. The CDR3 nucleotides read TGTGCCAGCAGACAGAAGGGAAGCGGGCGTTACAATGAGCAGTTCTTC. This chain joins TRBV27 and TRBJ2-1, with D tentatively TRBD2 (6 bases). Germline V gene sequence: CDR1 MNHEY, CDR2 SMNVEV (reference sequence). Trimming cost V 6 bases and J 4 bases, with 19 bases left between them. This CDR3 region has 16 residues.

V and J are TRBV28 and TRBJ1-5; D unclear. V was shortened by 10 bases and J by 5 bases, with 9 bases between the two germline ends. The CDR3 runs 11 residues. Germline CDR1 reads MDHEN; CDR2 reads SYDVKM. DNA of the CDR3: TGTGCCACCACCGAGGATCAGCCCCAGCATTTT. Translating gives CATTEDQPQHF.

This clone was seen a handful of times. This rearrangement joins TRBV19 to TRBJ1-1; the match to TRBD1 covers 7 bases. V lost 6 bases, J lost 8 bases, and 12 bases stayed unmatched. CDR1 is LNHDA, CDR2 SQIVND, per germline (reference sequence). This CDR3 has 14 residues. DNA of the CDR3: TGTGCCAGTAGAGACCCCGGGACAGAATTCGAAGCTTTCTTT. Amino acids: CASRDPGTEFEAFF.

The chain is built from TRBV3-1 (or the pseudogene TRBV3-2) and TRBJ2-7, with 12 positions matching TRBD1. Germline V gives CDR1 LGHDT, CDR2 YNNKEL (reference sequence). Trimming removed 3 bases from V and 3 bases from J; junction bases left unmatched: 6. This CDR3 is built from 16 residues. CDR3 DNA: TGTGCCAGCAGCCAGTCGGGGACAGGGGGCGTCTACGAGCAGTACTTC. Translated, it gives CASSQSGTGGVYEQYF.

This clone was picked up a small number of times. This chain uses TRBV10-3 with TRBJ1-1; 9 bases are a match to TRBD1. Germline trimming cut 4 bases from V and 11 bases from J; bases unmatched to any gene: 11. The CDR3 is made up of 14 amino acids. Germline V lookup: CDR1 ENHRY, CDR2 SYGVKD. The CDR3 region is CAISGGQGSSGAFF. DNA for the CDR3: TGTGCCATCAGTGGGGGACAGGGATCGTCTGGGGCTTTCTTT.

The chain has TRBV2 and TRBJ2-5, with D possibly matching TRBD1 (5 bases). Trimming took off 3 bases at V and 10 bases at J, with 18 bases between the two ends. CDR3 length: 14 amino acids. CDR1 is SNHLY and CDR2 is FYNNEI in the germline V gene. The CDR3 region is CASSDDADSRGQYF. The CDR3 region has the DNA TGTGCCAGCAGTGACGATGCTGACAGCCGTGGCCAGTACTTC.

The chain employs TRBV4-1 and TRBJ2-7; D uncertain. V was trimmed by 1 base and J by 7 bases, leaving 17 bases between them. The CDR3 sequence is 15 residues long. Germline loops: CDR1 MGHRA, CDR2 YSYEKL. CDR3 loop: CASSQVLGNSEEQYF. The CDR3 DNA follows: TGCGCCAGCAGCCAAGTCTTGGGCAATTCGGAAGAGCAGTACTTC.

This chain uses TRBV6-5 with TRBJ2-7, with no clear D. Germline CDR1 reads MNHEY; CDR2 reads SVGAGI. The CDR3 is 12 residues long. Trimming removed 6 bases at V and 7 bases at J, with 13 bases between. The CDR3 DNA follows: TGTGCCAGCAGCCCACCAGGCCTTGAGCAGTACTTC. The encoded protein is CASSPPGLEQYF.

A single count supports this clone. The chain is built from TRBV4-3 and TRBJ1-1; D gene unclear. The CDR3 has 16 residues. With 0 bases removed from V and 0 bases from J, the gap between germline ends came to 11 bases. Germline V gene data show CDR1 as LGHNA and CDR2 as YSLEER. The CDR3 loop reads CASSQDAGRLNTEAFF. The CDR3 DNA follows: TGCGCCAGCAGCCAAGATGCAGGCCGCCTGAACACTGAAGCTTTCTTT.